This TCR beta chain originates from a study of CD8 T cells in Susac syndrome. Sequencing of TCR beta was carried out in blood CD8+ and CD4+ T cells. In contrast to the negatively isolated CD8+ and CD4+ T cells, TEMRA cells were FACS-enriched. This clonotype turned up a few times. V lost 2 bases and J 5 bases, leaving 9 bases between the germline ends. This CDR3 is 13 amino acids long. CDR1 and CDR2 (germline): SQVTM, ANQGSEA. RNA totalling roughly 0.5 to 1 ug underwent reverse transcription with random hexamers. The method of amplification for TCR beta CDR3 was immunoSEQ multiplex PCR, covering 54 Vbeta and 13 Jbeta. TCRdb reprocessed the immunoSEQ multiplex PCR reads with MiXCR, giving one entry per CDR3 protein. The sample consists of approximately 160,000 distinct CDR3 sequences, around 90% of them appearing once.

V gene TRBV29-1 combines with J gene TRBJ2-2; no clear D gene. This TCR derives from a human donor in good health. The sample was CD4+ T cells from PBMCs. CDR3 residues: CSVERLRTGELFF. CDR3 coding DNA: TGCAGCGTTGAACGGCTGAGAACCGGGGAGCTGTTTTTT.